Below, 9 T cell receptor beta chains from the same sample are listed, as sequenced in a study of CD8+CD57+ T cells in acquired aplastic anemia. TCR beta VDJ and CDR3 were profiled, and genomic DNA was the template. MiXCR was run by TCRdb on the reads, yielding one entry per CDR3 protein. In the table there are about 180,000 distinct CDR3 sequences, roughly half of which are singletons. Sequencing input: sorted CD4+, CD8+, or CD8+CD57+ T cells (not recorded which) from PBMCs. These receptors were obtained from a human donor in good health.

The V call is TRBV5-1, the J call TRBJ1-1; D not certain. The CDR3 sequence is 15 residues long. V lost 1 base and J lost 4, with 14 bases in between. From germline, CDR1 is SGHRS and CDR2 YFSETQ. CDR3 amino acids: CASSLYDLSGTEAFF. DNA of the CDR3: TGCGCCAGCAGCTTGTATGACCTCAGTGGCACTGAAGCTTTCTTT.

CDR3 sequence reads: CSVGLSPSYEQYF. The DNA of the CDR3 is TGCAGCGTTGGCCTCAGTCCCTCCTACGAGCAGTACTTC. The chain carries TRBV29-1 and TRBJ2-7, with D unclear. Trimming cost V 4 bases and J 0 bases, with 10 bases left between them. Germline V gene data show CDR1 as SQVTM and CDR2 as ANQGSEA. The CDR3 is 13 residues long.

This clonotype has a handful of counts. A much larger clone differs from this one at a single base, so this may be a read error. The conserved phenylalanine or tryptophan normally closing the CDR3 is absent here, so this likely arose from a read error. The chain uses TRBV20-1 and TRBJ1-3; D gene uncertain. CDR3 length equals 12 residues. V lost 1 base and J 4 bases, leaving 5 bases between the germline ends. Looked up from germline, CDR1 is DFQATT and CDR2 is SNEGSKA (reference sequence). The CDR3 coding sequence is TGCAGTGCTAGAGGACCGGGAAACACCATATATCTT. Protein product: CSARGPGNTIYL.

The sample holds many counts of this clonotype. The chain recombines TRBV7-2 with TRBJ2-7; no clear D. The germline V and J ends were trimmed by 3 bases and 9 bases, with 18 bases remaining between them. The CDR3 spans 14 residues. Germline V gene sequence: CDR1 SGHTA, CDR2 FQGNSA. Written as DNA, the CDR3 is TGTGCCAGCAGCTTTATGGGCGGCTCTACGGGGCAGTACTTC. Amino acid sequence: CASSFMGGSTGQYF.

Only a few counts were recorded for this clonotype. The gene calls are TRBV3-1 and TRBJ2-7; 9 positions match TRBD2. The J segment lost 3 bases and the V segment lost 0 bases, leaving 6 bases of the junction unmatched. The CDR3 spans 16 residues. Germline V CDR1 and CDR2: LGHDT, YNNKEL (reference sequence). The CDR3 DNA reads as TGTGCCAGCAGCCAAGATCCTGGTAGCGGGAGCTACGAGCAGTACTTC. Protein product: CASSQDPGSGSYEQYF.

V and J are TRBV5-6 and TRBJ1-2, with D hard to call. V shed 2 bases and J shed 2 bases, with 16 bases lying between them. This CDR3 has 16 amino acids. Germline V gene data show CDR1 as SGHDT and CDR2 as YYEEEE. This CDR3 reads CASSLGLSGGNYGYTF. The CDR3 DNA reads as TGTGCCAGCAGCTTAGGTTTATCGGGCGGGAACTATGGCTACACCTTC.

J is TRBJ2-3 and V is TRBV7-3; D is ambiguous. With 5 bases removed from V and 4 bases from J, the gap between germline ends came to 10 bases. The CDR3 is made up of 13 amino acids. The germline V gene encodes CDR1 SGHTA and CDR2 FQGTGA. Here the CDR3 reads CASSHGLADTQYF. The CDR3 nucleotides are TGTGCCAGCAGCCACGGGTTAGCAGATACGCAGTATTTT.

This chain connects TRBV7-9 to TRBJ1-2; the match to TRBD1 covers 11 bases. Per the germline V gene, CDR1 is SEHNR and CDR2 is FQNEAQ (reference sequence). The CDR3 has 13 amino acids. With V trimmed by 5 bases and J by 6 bases, 2 bases remained unmatched. The CDR3 loop reads CASSQGQGDGYTF. The CDR3 DNA reads TGTGCCAGCAGCCAGGGACAGGGGGATGGCTACACCTTC.

The gene calls are TRBV20-1 and TRBJ2-7, with 8 nucleotides matching TRBD1. Per germline, CDR1 DFQATT and CDR2 SNEGSKA (reference sequence). The CDR3 consists of 13 residues. This CDR3 reads CSAGGRTNYEQYF. The CDR3 nucleotides are TGCAGCGCAGGGGGCAGGACAAACTACGAGCAGTACTTC.